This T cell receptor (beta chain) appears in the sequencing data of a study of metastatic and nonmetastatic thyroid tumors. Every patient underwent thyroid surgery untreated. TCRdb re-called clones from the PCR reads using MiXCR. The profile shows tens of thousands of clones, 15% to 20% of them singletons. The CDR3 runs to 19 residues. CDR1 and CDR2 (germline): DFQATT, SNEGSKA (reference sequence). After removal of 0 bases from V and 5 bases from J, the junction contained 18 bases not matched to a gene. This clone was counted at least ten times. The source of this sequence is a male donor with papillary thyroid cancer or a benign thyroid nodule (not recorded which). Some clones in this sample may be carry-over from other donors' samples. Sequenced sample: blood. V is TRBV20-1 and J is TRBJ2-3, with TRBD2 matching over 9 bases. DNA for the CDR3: TGCAGTGCTAGAGATTGGGCGGGGGTAGCGGGAGTCAGGAAAGATACGCAGTATTTT. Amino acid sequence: CSARDWAGVAGVRKDTQYF.